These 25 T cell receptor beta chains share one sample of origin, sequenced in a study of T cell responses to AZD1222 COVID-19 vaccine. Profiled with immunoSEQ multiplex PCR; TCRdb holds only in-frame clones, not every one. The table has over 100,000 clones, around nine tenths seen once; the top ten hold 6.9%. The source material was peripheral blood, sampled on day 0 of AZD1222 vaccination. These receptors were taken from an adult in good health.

As DNA, the CDR3 is TGCAGCGTTACAGGGGGGACCGGGGAGCTGTTTTTT. It encodes CSVTGGTGELFF. The chain couples TRBV29-1 to TRBJ2-2; the match to TRBD1 covers 8 bases. The germline V gene has CDR1 SQVTM and CDR2 ANQGSEA. The J segment lost 5 bases and the V segment lost 5 bases, leaving 1 base of the junction unmatched. This CDR3 has 12 residues.

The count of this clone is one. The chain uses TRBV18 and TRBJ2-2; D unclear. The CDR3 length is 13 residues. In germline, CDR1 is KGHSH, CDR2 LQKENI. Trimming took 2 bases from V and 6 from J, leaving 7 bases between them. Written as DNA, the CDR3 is TGTGCCAGCTCACCATCGTCAGCCGGGGAGCTGTTTTTT. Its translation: CASSPSSAGELFF.

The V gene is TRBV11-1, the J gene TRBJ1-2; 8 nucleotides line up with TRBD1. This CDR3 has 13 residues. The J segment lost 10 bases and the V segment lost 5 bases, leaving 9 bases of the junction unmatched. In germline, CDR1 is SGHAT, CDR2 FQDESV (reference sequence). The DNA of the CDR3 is TGTGCCAGCAGCCTCGGGACAGGACCTGACTACACCTTC. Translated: CASSLGTGPDYTF.

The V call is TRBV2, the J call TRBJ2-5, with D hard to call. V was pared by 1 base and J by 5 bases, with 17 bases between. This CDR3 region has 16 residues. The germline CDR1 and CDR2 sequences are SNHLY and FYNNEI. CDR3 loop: CASSEGIATPTETQYF. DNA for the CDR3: TGTGCCAGCAGTGAAGGAATAGCCACCCCTACGGAGACCCAGTACTTC.

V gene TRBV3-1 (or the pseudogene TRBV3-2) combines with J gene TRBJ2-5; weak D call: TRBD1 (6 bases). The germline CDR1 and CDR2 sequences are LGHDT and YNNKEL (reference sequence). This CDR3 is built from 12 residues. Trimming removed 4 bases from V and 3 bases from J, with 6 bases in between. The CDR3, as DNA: TGTGCCAGCAGCCCAGGGGAAGAGACCCAGTACTTC. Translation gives CASSPGEETQYF.

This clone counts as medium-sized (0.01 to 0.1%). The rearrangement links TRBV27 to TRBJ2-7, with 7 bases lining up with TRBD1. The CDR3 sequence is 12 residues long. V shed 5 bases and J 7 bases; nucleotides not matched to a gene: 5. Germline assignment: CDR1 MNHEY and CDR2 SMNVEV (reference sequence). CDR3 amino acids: CASSTTGNEQYF. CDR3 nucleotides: TGTGCCAGCAGTACGACAGGGAATGAGCAGTACTTC.

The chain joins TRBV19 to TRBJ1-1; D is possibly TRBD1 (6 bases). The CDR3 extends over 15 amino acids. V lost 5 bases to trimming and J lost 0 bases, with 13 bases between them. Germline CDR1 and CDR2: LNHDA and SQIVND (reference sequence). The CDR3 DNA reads TGTGCCAGTAGTGTCCCAGGGGTTTTGAACACTGAAGCTTTCTTT. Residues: CASSVPGVLNTEAFF. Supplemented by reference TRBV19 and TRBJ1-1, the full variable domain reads DGGITQSPKYLFRKEGQNVTLSCEQNLNHDAMYWYRQDPGQGLRLIYYSQIVNDFQKGDIAEGYSVSREKKESFPLTVTSAQKNPTAFYLCASSVPGVLNTEAFFGQGTRLTVV.

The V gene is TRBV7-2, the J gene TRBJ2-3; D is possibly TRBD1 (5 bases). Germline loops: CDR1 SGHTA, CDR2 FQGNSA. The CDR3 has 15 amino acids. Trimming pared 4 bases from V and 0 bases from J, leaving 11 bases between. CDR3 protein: CASSYLGASTDTQYF. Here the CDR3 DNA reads TGTGCCAGCAGCTATCTTGGGGCTAGCACAGATACGCAGTATTTT.

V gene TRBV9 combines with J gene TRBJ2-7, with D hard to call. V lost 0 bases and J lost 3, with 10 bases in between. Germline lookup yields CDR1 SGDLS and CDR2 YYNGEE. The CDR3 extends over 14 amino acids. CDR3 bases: TGTGCCAGCAGCGTAGCCCCGAATATCTACGAGCAGTACTTC. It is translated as CASSVAPNIYEQYF.

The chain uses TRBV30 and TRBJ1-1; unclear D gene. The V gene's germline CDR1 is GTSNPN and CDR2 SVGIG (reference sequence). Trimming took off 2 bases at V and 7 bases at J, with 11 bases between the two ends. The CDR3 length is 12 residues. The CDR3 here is CAWSYLSGEAFF. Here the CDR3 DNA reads TGTGCCTGGAGTTATCTTTCCGGTGAAGCTTTCTTT.

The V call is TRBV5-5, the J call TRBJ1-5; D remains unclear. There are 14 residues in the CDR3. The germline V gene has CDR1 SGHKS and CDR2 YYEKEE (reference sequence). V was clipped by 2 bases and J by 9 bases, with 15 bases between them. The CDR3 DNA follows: TGTGCCAGCAGCTTCGTGGGCGGAGTGGGGCCCCAGCATTTT. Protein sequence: CASSFVGGVGPQHF.

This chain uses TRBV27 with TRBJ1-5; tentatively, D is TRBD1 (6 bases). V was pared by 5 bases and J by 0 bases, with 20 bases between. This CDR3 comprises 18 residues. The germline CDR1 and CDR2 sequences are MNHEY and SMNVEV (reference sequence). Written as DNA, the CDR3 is TGTGCCAGCAGTCCCCGTCTACAGGGCGGATATAGCAATCAGCCCCAGCATTTT. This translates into CASSPRLQGGYSNQPQHF.

The CDR3 here is CASSIVEGYEQYF. The CDR3 coding sequence is TGTGCCAGTAGTATAGTTGAGGGTTACGAGCAGTACTTC. The chain has TRBV19 and TRBJ2-7; weak D call: TRBD2 (5 bases). Germline V gene sequence: CDR1 LNHDA, CDR2 SQIVND (reference sequence). Trimming pared 1 base from V and 4 bases from J, leaving 8 bases between. The length of the CDR3 is 13 residues.

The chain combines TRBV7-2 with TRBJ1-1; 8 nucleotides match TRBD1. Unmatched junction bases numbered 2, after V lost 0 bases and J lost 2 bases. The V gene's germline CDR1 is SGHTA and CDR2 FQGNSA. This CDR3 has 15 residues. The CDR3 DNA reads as TGTGCCAGCAGCTTAGCACCAGGGGGCAACACTGAAGCTTTCTTT. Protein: CASSLAPGGNTEAFF.

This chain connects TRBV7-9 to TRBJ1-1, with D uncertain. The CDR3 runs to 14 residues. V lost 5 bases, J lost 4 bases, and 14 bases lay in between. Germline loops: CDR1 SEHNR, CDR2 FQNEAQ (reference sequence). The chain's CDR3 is CASSPVALGTEAFF. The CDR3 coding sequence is TGTGCCAGCAGCCCAGTCGCCTTAGGCACTGAAGCTTTCTTT. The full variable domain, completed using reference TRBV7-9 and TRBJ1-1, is DTGVSQNPRHKITKRGQNVTFRCDPISEHNRLYWYRQTLGQGPEFLTYFQNEAQLEKSRLLSDRFSAERPKGSFSTLEIQRTEQGDSAMYLCASSPVALGTEAFFGQGTRLTVV.

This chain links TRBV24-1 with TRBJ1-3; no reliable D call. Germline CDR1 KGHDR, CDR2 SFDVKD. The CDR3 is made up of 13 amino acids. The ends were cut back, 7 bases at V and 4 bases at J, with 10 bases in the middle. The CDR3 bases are TGTGCCACCAGCCGAGCAGAGGGAAACACCATATATTTT. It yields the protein CATSRAEGNTIYF.

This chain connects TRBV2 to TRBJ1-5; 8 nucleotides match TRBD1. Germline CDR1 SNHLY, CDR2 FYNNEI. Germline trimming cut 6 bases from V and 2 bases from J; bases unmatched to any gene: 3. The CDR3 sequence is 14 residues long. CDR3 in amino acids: CASRGGQGNQPQHF. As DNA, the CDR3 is TGTGCCAGCAGGGGGGGACAGGGCAATCAGCCCCAGCATTTT.

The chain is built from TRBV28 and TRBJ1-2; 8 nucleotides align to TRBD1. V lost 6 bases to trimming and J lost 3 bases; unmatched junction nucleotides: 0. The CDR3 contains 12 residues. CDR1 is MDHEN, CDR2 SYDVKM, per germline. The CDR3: CASRGQDYGYTF. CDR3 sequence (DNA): TGTGCCAGCAGGGGACAGGACTATGGCTACACCTTC.

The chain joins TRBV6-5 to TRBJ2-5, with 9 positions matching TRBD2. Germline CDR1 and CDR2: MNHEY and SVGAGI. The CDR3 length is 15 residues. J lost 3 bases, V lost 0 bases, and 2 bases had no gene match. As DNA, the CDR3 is TGTGCCAGCAGTTACTCGACTAGCGGAGAAGAGACCCAGTACTTC. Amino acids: CASSYSTSGEETQYF.

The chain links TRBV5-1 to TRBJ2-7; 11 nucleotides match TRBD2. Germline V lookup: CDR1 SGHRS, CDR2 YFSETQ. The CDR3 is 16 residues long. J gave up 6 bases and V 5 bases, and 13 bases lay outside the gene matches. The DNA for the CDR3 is TGCGCCAGCAGTTCCTTATTCGGGACTAGCGGTATCGAGCAGTACTTC. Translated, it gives CASSSLFGTSGIEQYF.

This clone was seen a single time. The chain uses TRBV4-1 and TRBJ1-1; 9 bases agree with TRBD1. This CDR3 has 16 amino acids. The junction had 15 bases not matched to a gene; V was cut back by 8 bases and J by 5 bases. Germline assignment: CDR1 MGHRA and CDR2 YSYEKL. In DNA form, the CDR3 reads TGCGCCAGCGGGCTGGCCCCGGGACAGGGATTAACTGAAGCTTTCTTT. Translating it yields CASGLAPGQGLTEAFF.

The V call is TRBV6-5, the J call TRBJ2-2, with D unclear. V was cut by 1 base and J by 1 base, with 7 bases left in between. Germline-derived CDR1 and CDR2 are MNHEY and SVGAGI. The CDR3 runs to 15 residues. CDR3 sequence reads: CASSYLWGNTGELFF. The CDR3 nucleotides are TGTGCCAGCAGTTACTTGTGGGGGAACACCGGGGAGCTGTTTTTT.

CDR3 sequence (DNA): TGTGCCAGCAGCCAACCACCGGGACAGGGGAAAGCGAACACTGAAGCTTTCTTT. The encoded protein is CASSQPPGQGKANTEAFF. This chain links TRBV4-2 with TRBJ1-1, with 10 bases that match TRBD1. The CDR3 length is 18 residues. V was clipped by 2 bases and J by 1 base; unmatched bases: 10. CDR1 and CDR2 (germline): LGHNA, YNFKEQ.

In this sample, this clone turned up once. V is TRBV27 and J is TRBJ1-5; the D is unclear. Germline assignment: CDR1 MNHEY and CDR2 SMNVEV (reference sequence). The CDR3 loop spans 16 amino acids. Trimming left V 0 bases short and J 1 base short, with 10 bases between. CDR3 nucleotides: TGTGCCAGCAGTTTATCGATACGTCGGAGCAATCAGCCCCAGCATTTT. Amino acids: CASSLSIRRSNQPQHF.

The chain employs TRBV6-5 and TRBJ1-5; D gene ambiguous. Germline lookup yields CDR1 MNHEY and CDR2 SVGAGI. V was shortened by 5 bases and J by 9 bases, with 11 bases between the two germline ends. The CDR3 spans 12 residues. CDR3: CASSTPPGPQHF. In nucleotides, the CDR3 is TGTGCCAGCAGTACCCCGCCGGGGCCCCAGCATTTT.